This entry lists 10 T cell receptor beta chains sequenced from one sample in a study of patients and donors after allogeneic stem cell transplantation. TCRdb called the RT-PCR reads again in MiXCR, with one record for every CDR3 protein. The repertoire holds roughly 880,000 distinct CDR3 sequences, roughly 17% seen once, with approximately 5.9% in the top ten. Sequenced: blood, either unsorted or a sorted T cell fraction (not recorded which). The receptors stem from a human donor who was either an allogeneic HSCT recipient or a stem cell or donor lymphocyte infusion donor (not recorded which). It is not recorded whose cells these are; they may come from a transplant donor.

Concerning this clonotype itself: This likely comes from a read error, as the CDR3 has no conserved phenylalanine or tryptophan at its end. The V and J genes are TRBV27 and TRBJ2-1; no clear D. Trimming took 3 bases from V and 0 from J, leaving 6 bases between them. Germline-derived CDR1 and CDR2 are MNHEY and SMNVEV (reference sequence). The length of the CDR3 is 14 residues. CDR3 sequence: CASSLGSSYNEQFI. The CDR3 nucleotides read TGTGCCAGCAGTTTGGGCAGCTCCTACAATGAGCAGTTCATC.

The rearrangement uses TRBV20-1 and TRBJ2-3; 10 bases are shared with TRBD2. V shed 0 bases, J shed 3 bases, and the junction held 9 bases outside the gene matches. CDR3 length equals 17 residues. Per germline, CDR1 DFQATT and CDR2 SNEGSKA (reference sequence). CDR3 protein: CSARDSKAGGPTDTQYF. DNA of the CDR3: TGCAGTGCTAGAGATAGCAAAGCGGGAGGGCCTACAGATACGCAGTATTTT.

The CDR3 DNA sequence: TGTGCCAGCACCCCCTCCCTAGCGGGGGGTGGCACAGATACGCAGTATTTT. Translating it yields CASTPSLAGGGTDTQYF. The chain is built from TRBV12-3 or TRBV12-4 and TRBJ2-3, with 11 bases lining up with TRBD2. This CDR3 is 17 amino acids long. With V trimmed by 7 bases and J by 1 base, 10 bases remained unmatched.

The V call is TRBV20-1, the J call TRBJ2-1; 10 bases match TRBD2. J gave up 2 bases and V 5 bases, and 9 bases lay outside the gene matches. Germline CDR1 reads DFQATT; CDR2 reads SNEGSKA (reference sequence). CDR3 length: 16 residues. CDR3 DNA: TGCAGTGCTGACCTAGCGGGAGCACCCCCCTACAATGAGCAGTTCTTC. Translating it yields CSADLAGAPPYNEQFF.

This clonotype was counted between two and nine times. The V call is TRBV6-5, the J call TRBJ1-5; perhaps TRBD1 as D (5 bases). This CDR3 region has 15 residues. V was trimmed by 2 bases and J by 2 bases, leaving 10 bases between them. The germline CDR1 and CDR2 sequences are MNHEY and SVGAGI. The chain's CDR3 is CASSYARGRNQPQHF. DNA for the CDR3: TGTGCCAGCAGTTACGCGAGGGGACGCAATCAGCCCCAGCATTTT.

The chain recombines TRBV4-2 with TRBJ1-3; D remains unclear. The V gene's germline CDR1 is LGHNA and CDR2 YNFKEQ. The CDR3 extends over 13 amino acids. V gave up 2 bases and J gave up 2 bases, with 4 bases separating them. Here the CDR3 reads CASSQYTGNTIYF. CDR3 nucleotides: TGTGCCAGCAGCCAATACACTGGAAACACCATATATTTT.

CDR3 nucleotides: TGCAGTGCCGAGCGGGGGGCCGGGGATGAAAAACTGTTTTTT. Translation: CSAERGAGDEKLFF. The gene calls are TRBV20-1 and TRBJ1-4; D possibly corresponds to TRBD1 (6 bases). Germline CDR1 reads DFQATT; CDR2 reads SNEGSKA (reference sequence). V lost 6 bases, J lost 6 bases, and 17 bases lay in between. This CDR3 spans 14 amino acids.

The V gene is TRBV20-1, the J gene TRBJ2-3; tentatively, D is TRBD2 (5 bases). Germline lookup yields CDR1 DFQATT and CDR2 SNEGSKA (reference sequence). With 1 base removed from V and 4 bases from J, the gap between germline ends came to 9 bases. The CDR3 totals 13 residues. CDR3 residues: CSARVSSADTQYF. The CDR3 DNA is TGCAGTGCTAGAGTTAGTAGCGCAGATACGCAGTATTTT.

V usage is TRBV5-1 and J usage is TRBJ2-3; D is ambiguous. Germline V gene data show CDR1 as SGHRS and CDR2 as YFSETQ. CDR3 size: 14 residues. V shed 5 bases and J shed 1 base, with 11 bases lying between them. The CDR3: CASRGGSGTDTQYF. The DNA of the CDR3 is TGCGCCAGCAGGGGTGGGTCTGGCACAGATACGCAGTATTTT.

The chain couples TRBV6-2 or TRBV6-3 to TRBJ2-1, with D possibly matching TRBD1 (6 bases). Trimming shortened V by 6 bases and J by 9 bases, and 15 bases separated the two germline ends. The CDR3 runs to 13 residues. The germline CDR1 and CDR2 sequences are MNHEY and SVGEGT. CDR3 in DNA: TGTGCCAGCAGATCAGACAGGCATGGTGAGCAGTTCTTC. It codes for CASRSDRHGEQFF.